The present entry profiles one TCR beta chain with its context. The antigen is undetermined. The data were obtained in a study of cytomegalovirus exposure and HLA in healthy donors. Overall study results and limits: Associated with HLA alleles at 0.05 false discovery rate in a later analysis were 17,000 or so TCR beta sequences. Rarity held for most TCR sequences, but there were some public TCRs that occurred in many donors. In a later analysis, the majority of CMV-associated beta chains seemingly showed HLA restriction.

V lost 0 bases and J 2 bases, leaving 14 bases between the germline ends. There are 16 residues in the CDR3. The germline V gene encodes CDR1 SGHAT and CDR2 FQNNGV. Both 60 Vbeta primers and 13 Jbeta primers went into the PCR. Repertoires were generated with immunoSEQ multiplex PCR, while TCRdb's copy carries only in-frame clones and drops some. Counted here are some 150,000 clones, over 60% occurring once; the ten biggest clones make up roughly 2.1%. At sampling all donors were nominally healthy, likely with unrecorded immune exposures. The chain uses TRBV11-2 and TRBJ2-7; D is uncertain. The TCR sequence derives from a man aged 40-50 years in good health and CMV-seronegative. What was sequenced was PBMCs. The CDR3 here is CASSLDIAALPYEQYF. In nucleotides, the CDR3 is TGTGCCAGCAGCTTAGATATAGCCGCCCTTCCCTACGAGCAGTACTTC.